Presented here are 13 T cell receptor beta chains from one specimen sequenced in a study of molecular identifiers for immune sequencing clone quantification. TCRdb fed the PCR reads into MiXCR, producing one record per CDR3 protein. This table holds approximately 500,000 distinct CDR3 sequences, around a fifth found once. Sequencing used naive CD8+ T cells from blood, with Jurkat cell RNA spiked in. Subset described: FACS-sorted CD8+CD4-CCR7+CD45RA+ naive T cells. The origin of the receptors is a human donor in good health. Some libraries in this study had Jurkat cell RNA spiked in.

The chain is built from TRBV10-3 and TRBJ2-1; D perhaps matches TRBD1 (5 bases). V was shortened by 10 bases and J by 4 bases, with 17 bases between the two germline ends. Germline V CDR1 and CDR2: ENHRY, SYGVKD. The CDR3 covers 14 residues. CDR3 DNA: TGTGCCACCGGTTCGACAGACCAGTACAATGAGCAGTTCTTC. It translates to CATGSTDQYNEQFF.

Ten or more counts support this clonotype. The chain carries TRBV7-8 and TRBJ2-5; 11 bases are a match to TRBD2. The V segment lost 10 bases and the J segment 5 bases; nucleotides outside the gene matches: 6. The CDR3 is 13 residues long. Germline V CDR1 and CDR2: SGHVS, FQNEAQ. The DNA for the CDR3 is TGTGCCATCCATAGCGGGGGGGCGGAGACCCAGTACTTC. Its protein product is CAIHSGGAETQYF.

In its sample, this clonotype was seen a few times. A junction end diverges from the germline sequence, so it may reflect a read error. This chain joins TRBV7-9 and TRBJ1-2; 9 bases agree with TRBD1. Germline loops: CDR1 SEHNR, CDR2 FQNEAQ (reference sequence). The length of the CDR3 is 17 residues. CDR3 amino acids: CASSLAFGWDRADGYAF. The CDR3 DNA reads as TGTGCCAGCAGCTTAGCCTTCGGCTGGGACAGGGCTGATGGCTACGCCTTC.

The J gene is TRBJ2-1, the V gene TRBV19; the D gene is possibly TRBD2 (5 bases). Germline V gene lookup returns CDR1 LNHDA and CDR2 SQIVND (reference sequence). The CDR3 loop spans 13 amino acids. The germline V and J ends were trimmed by 3 bases and 7 bases, with 10 bases remaining between them. CDR3 bases: TGTGCCAGTAGTATGGGGAGTTTGAATGAGCAGTTCTTC. This sequence encodes CASSMGSLNEQFF. The entire variable domain, with the rest obtained from reference TRBV19 and TRBJ2-1, is as follows: DGGITQSPKYLFRKEGQNVTLSCEQNLNHDAMYWYRQDPGQGLRLIYYSQIVNDFQKGDIAEGYSVSREKKESFPLTVTSAQKNPTAFYLCASSMGSLNEQFFGPGTRLTVL.

This clonotype was seen many times. This chain joins TRBV9 and TRBJ1-3; D ambiguous. The CDR3 has 15 residues. Between the trimmed V and J ends, which lost 0 bases and 0 bases, there was a span of 7 bases. CDR1 is SGDLS, CDR2 YYNGEE, per germline. This chain's CDR3 is CASSVDMGSGNTIYF. The CDR3, as DNA: TGTGCCAGCAGCGTAGACATGGGCTCTGGAAACACCATATATTTT.

DNA for the CDR3: TGTGCCATCAGTGAGTCGGGGGGATTAACCTACAATGAGCAGTTCTTC. Protein sequence: CAISESGGLTYNEQFF. The J gene is TRBJ2-1, the V gene TRBV10-3; weak D call: TRBD2 (6 bases). Trimming removed 0 bases from V and 2 bases from J, with 11 bases in between. Germline V gene lookup returns CDR1 ENHRY and CDR2 SYGVKD. The length of the CDR3 is 16 residues.

This clonotype was counted a few times. The chain recombines TRBV5-3 with TRBJ2-7; tentatively, D is TRBD1 or TRBD2 (5 bases each). TRBV5-3 is known as an ORF, though its function is uncertain. The CDR3 has 15 residues. Trimming stripped 8 bases from V and 7 bases from J, with 25 bases between. For the CDR3, the DNA is TGTGCCAGCGGCTTATACCGGGACCGGAACGAGGAGCAGTACTTC. Protein: CASGLYRDRNEEQYF.

J is TRBJ2-7 and V is TRBV9; 9 nucleotides align to TRBD1. This CDR3 has 15 residues. V lost 4 bases to trimming and J lost 3 bases; unmatched junction nucleotides: 8. Germline V CDR1 and CDR2: SGDLS, YYNGEE. Here the CDR3 DNA reads TGTGCCAGCAGCCCCCACGGGACAGGGATCTACGAGCAGTACTTC. Translation: CASSPHGTGIYEQYF.

The chain combines TRBV4-1 with TRBJ2-7, with 12 bases that match TRBD2. This CDR3 has 20 residues. The V and J ends lost 1 base and 6 bases, in that order; junction bases with no gene match: 19. The germline V gene encodes CDR1 MGHRA and CDR2 YSYEKL. This CDR3 is CASSQALAASGRALGFEQYF. The CDR3 nucleotides read TGCGCCAGCAGCCAAGCTCTGGCGGCTAGCGGGAGGGCACTGGGGTTCGAGCAGTACTTC.

The chain recombines TRBV12-3 or TRBV12-4 with TRBJ2-5, with D perhaps TRBD1 or TRBD2 (5 bases each). This CDR3 has 17 residues. The ends were cut back, 5 bases at V and 0 bases at J, with 19 bases in the middle. CDR3 in DNA: TGTGCCAGCAGTGGGGACCCAGCGAGATCTGACCAAGAGACCCAGTACTTC. It encodes CASSGDPARSDQETQYF.

In the case of this clonotype: A junction end diverges from the germline sequence, so it may reflect a read error. This chain connects TRBV11-2 to TRBJ2-1; the D is unclear. The CDR3 has 11 residues. Germline CDR1 SGHAT, CDR2 FQNNGV. CDR3 loop: CASSLGHEQSF. The CDR3 DNA follows: TGTGCCAGCAGCTTAGGCCATGAGCAGTCCTTC. Full variable domain (outside the CDR3, taken from reference TRBV11-2 and TRBJ2-1): EAGVAQSPRYKIIEKRQSVAFWCNPISGHATLYWYQQILGQGPKLLIQFQNNGVVDDSQLPKDRFSAERLKGVDSTLKIQPAKLEDSAVYLCASSLGHEQSFGPGTRLTVL.

This clonotype was picked up many times. Here the CDR3 reads CASSRRGPATNEKLFF. The CDR3 bases are TGTGCCAGCAGCCGGCGGGGACCAGCAACTAATGAAAAACTGTTTTTT. The chain joins TRBV3-1 to TRBJ1-4; D is possibly TRBD1 (5 bases). The ends were cut back, 4 bases at V and 0 bases at J, with 12 bases in the middle. CDR1 and CDR2 from the germline V gene are LGHDT and YNNKEL (reference sequence). CDR3 length equals 16 residues. Filled out from reference TRBV3-1 and TRBJ1-4, the complete variable domain reads DTAVSQTPKYLVTQMGNDKSIKCEQNLGHDTMYWYKQDSKKFLKIMFSYNNKELIINETVPNRFSPKSPDKAHLNLHINSLELGDSAVYFCASSRRGPATNEKLFFGSGTQLSVL.

Only a few counts were recorded for this clonotype. The chain links TRBV9 to TRBJ1-2, with D unresolved. Trimming removed 3 bases at V and 6 bases at J, with 15 bases between. The CDR3 runs 14 residues. Germline V CDR1 and CDR2: SGDLS, YYNGEE. CDR3 DNA: TGTGCCAGCAGCGGCCATCGATGGAGCGATGGCTACACCTTC. This sequence encodes CASSGHRWSDGYTF.